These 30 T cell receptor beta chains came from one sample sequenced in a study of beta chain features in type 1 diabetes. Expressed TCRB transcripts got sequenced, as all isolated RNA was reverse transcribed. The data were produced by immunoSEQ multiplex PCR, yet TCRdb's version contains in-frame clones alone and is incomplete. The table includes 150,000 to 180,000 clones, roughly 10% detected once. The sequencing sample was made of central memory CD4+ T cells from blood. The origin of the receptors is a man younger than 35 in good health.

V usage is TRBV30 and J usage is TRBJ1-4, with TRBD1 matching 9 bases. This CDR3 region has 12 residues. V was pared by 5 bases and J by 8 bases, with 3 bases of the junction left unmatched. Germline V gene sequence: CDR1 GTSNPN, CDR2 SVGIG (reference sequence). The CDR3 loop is CAWGQGNEKLFF. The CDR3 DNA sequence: TGTGCCTGGGGACAGGGGAACGAAAAACTGTTTTTT.

The CDR3 nucleotides read TGTGCCAGCAGACTACGGGACAGCACCTTTGAAGCTTTCTTT. It translates to CASRLRDSTFEAFF. This rearrangement joins TRBV7-2 to TRBJ1-1, with TRBD1 matching 7 bases. Per the germline V gene, CDR1 is SGHTA and CDR2 is FQGNSA. The CDR3 covers 14 residues. The V segment lost 6 bases and the J segment 7 bases; nucleotides outside the gene matches: 11.

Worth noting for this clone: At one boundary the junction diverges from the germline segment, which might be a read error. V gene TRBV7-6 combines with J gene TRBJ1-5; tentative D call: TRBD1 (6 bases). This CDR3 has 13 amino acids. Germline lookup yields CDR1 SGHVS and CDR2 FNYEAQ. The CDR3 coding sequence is TGTGCCAGCAGCTTGACTCCAGGGCAGGGGATGAATTTT. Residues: CASSLTPGQGMNF. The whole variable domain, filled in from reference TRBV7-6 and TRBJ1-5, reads GAGVSQSPRYKVTKRGQDVALRCDPISGHVSLYWYRQALGQGPEFLTYFNYEAQQDKSGLPNDRFSAERPEGSISTLTIQRTEQRDSAMYRCASSLTPGQGMNFGDGTRLSIL.

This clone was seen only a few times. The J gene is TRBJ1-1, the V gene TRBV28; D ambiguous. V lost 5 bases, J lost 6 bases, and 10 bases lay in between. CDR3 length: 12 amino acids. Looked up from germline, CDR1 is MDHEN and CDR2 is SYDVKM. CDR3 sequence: CASSPPRAEAFF. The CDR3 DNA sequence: TGTGCCAGCAGTCCGCCCCGGGCTGAAGCTTTCTTT.

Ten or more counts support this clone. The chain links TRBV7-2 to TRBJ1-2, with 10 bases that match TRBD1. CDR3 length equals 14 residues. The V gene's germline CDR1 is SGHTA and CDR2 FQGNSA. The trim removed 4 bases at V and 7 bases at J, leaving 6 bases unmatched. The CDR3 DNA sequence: TGTGCCAGCAGCTCGGGACAGGGGCGGACTGGCTACACCTTC. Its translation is CASSSGQGRTGYTF.

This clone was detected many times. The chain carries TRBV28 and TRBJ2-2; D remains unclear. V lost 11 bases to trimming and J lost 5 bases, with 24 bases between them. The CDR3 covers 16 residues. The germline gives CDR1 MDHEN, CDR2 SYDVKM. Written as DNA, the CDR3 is TGTGCCTCCCTCGGTAGGGCGGCTGAAGGGACCGGGGAGCTGTTTTTT. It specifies CASLGRAAEGTGELFF.

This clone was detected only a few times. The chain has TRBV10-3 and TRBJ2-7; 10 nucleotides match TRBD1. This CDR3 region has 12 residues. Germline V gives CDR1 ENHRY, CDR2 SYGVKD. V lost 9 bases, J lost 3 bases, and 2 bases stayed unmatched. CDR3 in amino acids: CAIRTGGYEQYF. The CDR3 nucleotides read TGTGCCATTCGGACAGGGGGCTACGAGCAGTACTTC.

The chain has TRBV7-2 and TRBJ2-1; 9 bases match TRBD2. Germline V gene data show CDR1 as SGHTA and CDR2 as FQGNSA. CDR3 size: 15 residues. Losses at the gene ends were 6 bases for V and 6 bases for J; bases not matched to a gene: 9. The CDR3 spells CASRLPGLASNEQFF. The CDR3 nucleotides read TGTGCCAGCAGACTCCCGGGACTAGCTAGCAATGAGCAGTTCTTC.

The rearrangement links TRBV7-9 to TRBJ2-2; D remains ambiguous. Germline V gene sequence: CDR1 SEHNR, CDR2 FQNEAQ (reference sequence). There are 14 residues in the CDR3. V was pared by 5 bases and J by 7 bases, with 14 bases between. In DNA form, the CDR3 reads TGTGCCAGCAGCCCGATGGGTGGCATCGGGGAGCTGTTTTTT. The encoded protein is CASSPMGGIGELFF. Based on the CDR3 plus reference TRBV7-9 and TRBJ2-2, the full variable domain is DTGVSQNPRHKITKRGQNVTFRCDPISEHNRLYWYRQTLGQGPEFLTYFQNEAQLEKSRLLSDRFSAERPKGSFSTLEIQRTEQGDSAMYLCASSPMGGIGELFFGEGSRLTVL.

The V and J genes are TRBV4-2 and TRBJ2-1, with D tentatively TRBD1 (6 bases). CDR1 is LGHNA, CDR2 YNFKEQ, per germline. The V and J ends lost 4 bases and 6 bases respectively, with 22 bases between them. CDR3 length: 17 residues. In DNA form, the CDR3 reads TGTGCCAGCAGCCCCCTCGGACAAGGGGGAATTCCCAATGAGCAGTTCTTC. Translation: CASSPLGQGGIPNEQFF.

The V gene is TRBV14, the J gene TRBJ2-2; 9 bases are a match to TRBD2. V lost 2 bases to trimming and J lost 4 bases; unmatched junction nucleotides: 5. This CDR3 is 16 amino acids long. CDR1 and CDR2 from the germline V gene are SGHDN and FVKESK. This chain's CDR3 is CASSQLAGITTGELFF. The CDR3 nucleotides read TGTGCCAGCAGCCAACTAGCGGGGATTACCACCGGGGAGCTGTTTTTT.

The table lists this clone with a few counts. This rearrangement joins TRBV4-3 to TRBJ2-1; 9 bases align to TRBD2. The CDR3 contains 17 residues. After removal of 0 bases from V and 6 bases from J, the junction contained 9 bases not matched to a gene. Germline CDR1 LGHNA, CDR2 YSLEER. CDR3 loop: CASSQDQRGARRNEQFF. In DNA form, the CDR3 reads TGCGCCAGCAGCCAAGATCAGCGGGGGGCAAGACGCAATGAGCAGTTCTTC.

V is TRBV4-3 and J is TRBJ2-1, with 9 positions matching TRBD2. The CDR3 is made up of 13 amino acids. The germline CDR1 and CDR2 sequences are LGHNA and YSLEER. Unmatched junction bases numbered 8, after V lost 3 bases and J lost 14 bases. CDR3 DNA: TGCGCCAGCAGCCAGAGAGAGCGGGAGGTAGAGTTCTTC. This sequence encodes CASSQREREVEFF.

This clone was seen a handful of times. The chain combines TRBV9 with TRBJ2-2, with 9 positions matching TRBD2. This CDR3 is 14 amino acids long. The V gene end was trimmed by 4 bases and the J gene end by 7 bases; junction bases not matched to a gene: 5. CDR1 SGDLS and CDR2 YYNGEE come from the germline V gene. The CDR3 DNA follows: TGTGCCAGCAGCCCCTTAGCGGGAGTCGGGGAGCTGTTTTTT. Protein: CASSPLAGVGELFF.

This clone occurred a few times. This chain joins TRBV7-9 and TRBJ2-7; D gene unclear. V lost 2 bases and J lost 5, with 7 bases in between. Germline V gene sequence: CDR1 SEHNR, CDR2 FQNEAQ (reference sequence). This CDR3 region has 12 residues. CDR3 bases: TGTGCCAGCAGCTTAAGGCTGAACGAGCAGTACTTC. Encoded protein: CASSLRLNEQYF. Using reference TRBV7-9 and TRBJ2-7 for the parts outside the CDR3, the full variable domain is DTGVSQNPRHKITKRGQNVTFRCDPISEHNRLYWYRQTLGQGPEFLTYFQNEAQLEKSRLLSDRFSAERPKGSFSTLEIQRTEQGDSAMYLCASSLRLNEQYFGPGTRLTVT.

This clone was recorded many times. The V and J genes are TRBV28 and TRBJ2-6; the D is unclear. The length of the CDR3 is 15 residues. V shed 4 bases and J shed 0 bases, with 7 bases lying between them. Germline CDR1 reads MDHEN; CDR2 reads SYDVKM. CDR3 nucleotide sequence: TGTGCCAGCAGTTACGATTACTCTGGGGCCAACGTCCTGACTTTC. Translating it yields CASSYDYSGANVLTF. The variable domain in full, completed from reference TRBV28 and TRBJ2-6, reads DVKVTQSSRYLVKRTGEKVFLECVQDMDHENMFWYRQDPGLGLRLIYFSYDVKMKEKGDIPEGYSVSREKKERFSLILESASTNQTSMYLCASSYDYSGANVLTFGAGSRLTVL.

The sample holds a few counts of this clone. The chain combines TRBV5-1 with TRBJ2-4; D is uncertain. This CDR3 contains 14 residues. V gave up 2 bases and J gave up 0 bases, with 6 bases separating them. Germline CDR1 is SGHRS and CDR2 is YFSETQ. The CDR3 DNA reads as TGCGCCAGCAGCTTTCTAAGAGCCAAAAACATTCAGTACTTC. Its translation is CASSFLRAKNIQYF.

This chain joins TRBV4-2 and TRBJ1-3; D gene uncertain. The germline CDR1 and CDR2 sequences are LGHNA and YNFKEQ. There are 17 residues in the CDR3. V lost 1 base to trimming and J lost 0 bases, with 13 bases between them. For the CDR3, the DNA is TGTGCCAGCAGCCAAGGCGCCGGGAAGAGCTCTGGAAACACCATATATTTT. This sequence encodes CASSQGAGKSSGNTIYF.

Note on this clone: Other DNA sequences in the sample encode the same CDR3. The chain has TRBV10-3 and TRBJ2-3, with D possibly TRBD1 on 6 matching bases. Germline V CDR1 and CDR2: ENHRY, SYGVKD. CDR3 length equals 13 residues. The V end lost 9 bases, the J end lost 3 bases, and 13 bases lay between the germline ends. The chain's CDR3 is CAIQGRETDTQYF. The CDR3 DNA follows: TGTGCCATTCAGGGGCGCGAAACAGATACGCAGTATTTT.

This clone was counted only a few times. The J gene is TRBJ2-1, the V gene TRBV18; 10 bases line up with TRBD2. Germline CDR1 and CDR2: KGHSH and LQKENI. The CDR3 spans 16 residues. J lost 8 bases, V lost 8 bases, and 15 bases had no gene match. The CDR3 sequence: CASRTGSGRAEDEQFF. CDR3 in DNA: TGTGCCAGCCGCACGGGCAGCGGGAGGGCCGAAGATGAGCAGTTCTTC. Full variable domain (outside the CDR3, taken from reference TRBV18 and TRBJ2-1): NAGVMQNPRHLVRRRGQEARLRCSPMKGHSHVYWYRQLPEEGLKFMVYLQKENIIDESGMPKERFSAEFPKEGPSILRIQQVVRGDSAAYFCASRTGSGRAEDEQFFGPGTRLTVL.

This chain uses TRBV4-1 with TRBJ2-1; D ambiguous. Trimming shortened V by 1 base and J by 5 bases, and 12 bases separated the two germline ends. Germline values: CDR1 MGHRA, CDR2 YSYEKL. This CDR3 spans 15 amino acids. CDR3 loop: CASSQVTPGNNEQFF. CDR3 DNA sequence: TGCGCCAGCAGCCAAGTTACCCCGGGCAACAATGAGCAGTTCTTC.

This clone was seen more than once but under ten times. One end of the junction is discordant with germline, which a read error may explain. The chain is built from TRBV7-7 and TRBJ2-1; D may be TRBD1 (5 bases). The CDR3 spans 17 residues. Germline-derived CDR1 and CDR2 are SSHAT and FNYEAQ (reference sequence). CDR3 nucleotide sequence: TGTGCTAGCAGCTTAGGCCTCAGGGCCGGCTCCTACAATGAGCAGTTCTTC. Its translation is CASSLGLRAGSYNEQFF.

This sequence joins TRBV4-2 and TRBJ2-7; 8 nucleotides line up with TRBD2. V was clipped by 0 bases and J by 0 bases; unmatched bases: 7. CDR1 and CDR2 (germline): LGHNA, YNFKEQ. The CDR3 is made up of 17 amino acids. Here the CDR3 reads CASSQEGTSGASYEQYF. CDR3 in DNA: TGTGCCAGCAGCCAAGAAGGCACTAGCGGAGCCTCCTACGAGCAGTACTTC.

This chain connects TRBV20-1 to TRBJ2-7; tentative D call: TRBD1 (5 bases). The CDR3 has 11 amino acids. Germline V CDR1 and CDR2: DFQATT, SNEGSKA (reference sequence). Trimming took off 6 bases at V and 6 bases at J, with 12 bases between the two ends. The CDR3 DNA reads TGCAGTGCACCACAGGTCCCCGAGCAGTACTTC. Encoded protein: CSAPQVPEQYF.

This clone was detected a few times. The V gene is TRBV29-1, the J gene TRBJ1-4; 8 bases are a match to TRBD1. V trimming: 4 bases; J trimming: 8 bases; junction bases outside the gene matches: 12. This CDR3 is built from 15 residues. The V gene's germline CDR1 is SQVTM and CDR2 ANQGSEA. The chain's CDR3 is CSVGTTGGESEKLFF. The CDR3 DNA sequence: TGCAGCGTTGGCACTACAGGGGGGGAATCGGAAAAACTGTTTTTT. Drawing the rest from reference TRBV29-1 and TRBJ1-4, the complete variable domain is SAVISQKPSRDICQRGTSLTIQCQVDSQVTMMFWYRQQPGQSLTLIATANQGSEATYESGFVIDKFPISRPNLTFSTLTVSNMSPEDSSIYLCSVGTTGGESEKLFFGSGTQLSVL.

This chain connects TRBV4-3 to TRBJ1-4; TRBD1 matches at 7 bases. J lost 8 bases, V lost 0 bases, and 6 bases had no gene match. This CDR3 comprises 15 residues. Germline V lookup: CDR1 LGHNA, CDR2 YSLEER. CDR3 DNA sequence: TGCGCCAGCAGCCAAGATCATGGACAGGTCGAAAAACTGTTTTTT. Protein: CASSQDHGQVEKLFF.

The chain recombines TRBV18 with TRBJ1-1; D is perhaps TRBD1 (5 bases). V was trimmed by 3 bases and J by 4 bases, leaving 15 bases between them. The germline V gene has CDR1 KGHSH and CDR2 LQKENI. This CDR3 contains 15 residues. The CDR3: CASSPTLQVGTEAFF. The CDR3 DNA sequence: TGTGCCAGCTCACCTACCCTACAGGTAGGCACTGAAGCTTTCTTT.

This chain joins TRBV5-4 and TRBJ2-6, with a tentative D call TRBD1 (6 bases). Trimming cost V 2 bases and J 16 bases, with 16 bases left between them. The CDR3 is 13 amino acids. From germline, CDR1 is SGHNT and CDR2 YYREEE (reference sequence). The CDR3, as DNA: TGTGCCAGCAGCTTCCAGGGGTCCCCCGAGCTGACTTTC. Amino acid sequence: CASSFQGSPELTF. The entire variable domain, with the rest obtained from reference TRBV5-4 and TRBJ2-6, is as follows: ETGVTQSPTHLIKTRGQQVTLRCSSQSGHNTVSWYQQALGQGPQFIFQYYREEENGRGNFPPRFSGLQFPNYSSELNVNALELDDSALYLCASSFQGSPELTFGAGSRLTVL.

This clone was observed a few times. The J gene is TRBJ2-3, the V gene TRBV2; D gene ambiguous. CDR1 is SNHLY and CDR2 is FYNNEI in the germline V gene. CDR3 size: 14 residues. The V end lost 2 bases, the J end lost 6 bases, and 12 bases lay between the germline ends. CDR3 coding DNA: TGTGCCAGCAGTGAATTTAGTCGCCAGGATACGCAGTATTTT. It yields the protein CASSEFSRQDTQYF.

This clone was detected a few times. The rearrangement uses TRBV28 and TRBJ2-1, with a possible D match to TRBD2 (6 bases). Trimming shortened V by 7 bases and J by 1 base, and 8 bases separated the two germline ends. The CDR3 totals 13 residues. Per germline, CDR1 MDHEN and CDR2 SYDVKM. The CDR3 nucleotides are TGTGCCAGCAAGGGGACTTCCTACAATGAGCAGTTCTTC. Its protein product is CASKGTSYNEQFF.